This record concerns one T cell receptor (beta chain) sequence. These data are taken from a study of T cells in Graves' hyperthyroidism and ophthalmopathy. From RNA transcripts, TCR beta CDR3 regions were amplified. The TCR CDR3 was amplified in a first-round RT-PCR using the HTBI primer set. TCRdb recomputed calls from the multiplex PCR reads with MiXCR, one row per CDR3 protein. The sample shows roughly 250,000 distinct CDR3 sequences, 22% of them seen only once. This CDR3 spans 14 amino acids. The germline V gene has CDR1 ENHRY and CDR2 SYGVKD. V shed 0 bases and J shed 6 bases, with 10 bases lying between them.

The receptor was derived from a man under 40 with Graves' ophthalmopathy. The rearrangement uses TRBV10-3 and TRBJ2-3; TRBD1 or TRBD2 may be the D gene (5 bases each). Sequencing was carried out using blood. The CDR3 is CAISESQGEDTQYF. CDR3 DNA: TGTGCCATCAGTGAGTCGCAGGGAGAGGATACGCAGTATTTT.